Here is one T cell receptor (beta chain) with its context. The antigen is not known. The sample belongs to a study of PD-1 blockade in classical Hodgkin lymphoma. Study-wide findings and caveats: Relative to healthy donors, newly diagnosed patients reportedly had lower baseline TCR diversity, which was reported as lower still in relapsed/refractory patients. The drivers behind the repertoire differences, possibly disease activity or prior therapy, remain undefined.

Clones were sequenced by immunoSEQ multiplex PCR, and TCRdb holds only the in-frame ones, with some missing. The repertoire holds 34,000 or so clones, with around 80% as singletons. The time point denotes: cycle 4 day 1 (C4D1), after more than 5 weeks of nivolumab. Every single patient, without exception, relapsed after autologous stem cell transplantation, and brentuximab vedotin exposure varied. Germline V CDR1 and CDR2: KGHSH, LQKENI. V shed 3 bases and J shed 6 bases, with 15 bases lying between them. This CDR3 spans 14 amino acids. This rearrangement joins TRBV18 to TRBJ2-7, with TRBD2 as a possible D gene (5 bases). The TCR comes from a human donor with classical Hodgkin lymphoma. The input for sequencing was peripheral blood mononuclear cells (PBMCs), taken before the fourth cycle of nivolumab. CDR3: CASSPDRGLSEQYF. The CDR3 nucleotides read TGTGCCAGCTCACCCGACCGGGGTTTGAGCGAGCAGTACTTC.